Listed here are 25 T cell receptor beta chains from one sample, sequenced in a study of brain T cells in children with intractable seizures. Repertoires were generated with immunoSEQ multiplex PCR, while TCRdb's copy carries only in-frame clones and drops some. Of approximately 110,000 clones in the sample, approximately 94% were seen once. The sample in question was peripheral blood, obtained at surgery. Every receptor here comes from a boy under three years old with hemimegalencephaly and intractable seizures.

This clone has a single count. The gene calls are TRBV6-6 and TRBJ1-4, with D unresolved. The germline V gene encodes CDR1 MNHNY and CDR2 SVGAGI (reference sequence). The length of the CDR3 is 16 residues. The germline V and J ends were trimmed by 1 base and 4 bases, with 13 bases remaining between them. The CDR3 here is CASSYFRTLDNEKLFF. CDR3 DNA: TGTGCCAGCAGTTACTTCCGGACGCTAGATAATGAAAAACTGTTTTTT.

The V call is TRBV28, the J call TRBJ2-3; TRBD2 aligns across 13 bases. The germline CDR1 and CDR2 sequences are MDHEN and SYDVKM. This CDR3 is 16 amino acids long. Unmatched junction bases numbered 5, after V lost 4 bases and J lost 4 bases. The CDR3 DNA reads TGTGCCAGCAGTTATCCCGGGACTAGCGGGGCAGATACGCAGTATTTT. The encoded protein is CASSYPGTSGADTQYF.

The chain combines TRBV20-1 with TRBJ2-3, with no clear D. The CDR3 has 10 amino acids. The ends were cut back, 3 bases at V and 6 bases at J, with 4 bases in the middle. CDR1 and CDR2 from the germline V gene are DFQATT and SNEGSKA (reference sequence). CDR3 in DNA: TGCAGTGCTAGTTTCGATACGCAGTATTTT. Its protein is CSASFDTQYF.

This chain links TRBV4-1 with TRBJ2-3; TRBD1 is a possible D gene (8 bases). Trimming stripped 1 base from V and 6 bases from J, with 20 bases between. The germline gives CDR1 MGHRA, CDR2 YSYEKL. This CDR3 comprises 17 residues. The CDR3 loop is CASSQVFLDRGGDTQYF. The CDR3 DNA is TGCGCCAGCAGCCAAGTGTTTCTTGACAGGGGAGGGGATACGCAGTATTTT.

The rearrangement links TRBV11-3 to TRBJ1-1; 7 bases match TRBD1. V lost 5 bases, J lost 3 bases, and 21 bases stayed unmatched. The CDR3 runs to 19 residues. The V gene's germline CDR1 is SGHNT and CDR2 YENEEA. CDR3 region: CASSQLWQGGASGDTEAFF. For the CDR3, the DNA is TGTGCCAGCAGCCAACTTTGGCAGGGGGGCGCGTCGGGGGACACTGAAGCTTTCTTT.

V and J are TRBV6-1 and TRBJ1-5; D not certain. The germline gives CDR1 MNHNS, CDR2 SASEGT. The germline V and J ends were trimmed by 4 bases and 0 bases, with 7 bases remaining between them. The length of the CDR3 is 14 residues. Here the CDR3 DNA reads TGTGCCAGCAGTGCAGCGCATAGCAATCAGCCCCAGCATTTT. Its protein is CASSAAHSNQPQHF.

The CDR3 nucleotides read TGTGCCAGCAGCTTAGGCCGGGGCAGCTTCTACGAGCAGTACTTC. Protein sequence: CASSLGRGSFYEQYF. The rearrangement links TRBV13 to TRBJ2-7; TRBD1 or TRBD2 may be the D gene (5 bases each). Trimming left V 0 bases short and J 3 bases short, with 12 bases between. The CDR3 runs 15 residues. CDR1 and CDR2 from the germline V gene are PRHDT and FYEKMQ (reference sequence).

The J gene is TRBJ2-7, the V gene TRBV19; D gene unclear. The CDR3 covers 14 residues. V was cut by 1 base and J by 0 bases, with 7 bases left in between. Germline loops: CDR1 LNHDA, CDR2 SQIVND (reference sequence). The CDR3 sequence: CASSIGRFSYEQYF. The CDR3 DNA reads as TGTGCCAGTAGTATAGGCAGGTTCTCCTACGAGCAGTACTTC.

The chain uses TRBV6-2 or TRBV6-3 and TRBJ2-7; the D gene is possibly TRBD1 (5 bases). From germline, CDR1 is MNHEY and CDR2 SVGEGT. CDR3 length equals 17 residues. The ends were cut back, 2 bases at V and 0 bases at J, with 17 bases in the middle. CDR3 coding DNA: TGTGCCAGCAGTTACACCCCGGCAGGGTCAAGCTCCTACGAGCAGTACTTC. It translates to CASSYTPAGSSSYEQYF.

V and J are TRBV12-5 and TRBJ2-7; D assignment may be TRBD1 or TRBD2 (5 bases each). Germline assignment: CDR1 LGHNT and CDR2 FRNRAP. Trimming cost V 1 base and J 1 base, with 5 bases left between them. The CDR3 covers 13 residues. Written as DNA, the CDR3 is TGTGCTAGTGGTTTGGGGGGGTCCTACGAGCAGTACTTC. Translated: CASGLGGSYEQYF.

The V call is TRBV11-3, the J call TRBJ2-2; TRBD2 is a possible D gene (5 bases). Germline V CDR1 and CDR2: SGHNT, YENEEA. V lost 0 bases, J lost 2 bases, and 10 bases lay in between. CDR3 length equals 16 residues. CDR3 nucleotide sequence: TGTGCCAGCAGCTTAGATGGGAGACTTAACACCGGGGAGCTGTTTTTT. It codes for CASSLDGRLNTGELFF.

J is TRBJ2-1 and V is TRBV15; no firm D call. Germline-derived CDR1 and CDR2 are LNHNV and YYDKDF (reference sequence). The CDR3 spans 17 residues. The V end lost 0 bases, the J end lost 4 bases, and 16 bases lay between the germline ends. Written as DNA, the CDR3 is TGTGCCACCAGCAGAGAGGACGGCCGCCTTGGGTACAATGAGCAGTTCTTC. This sequence encodes CATSREDGRLGYNEQFF.

This sequence joins TRBV3-1 (or the pseudogene TRBV3-2) and TRBJ2-2, with D possibly being TRBD2 (7 bases). The V gene's germline CDR1 is LGHDT and CDR2 YNNKEL (reference sequence). This CDR3 is built from 15 residues. V lost 0 bases and J 4 bases, leaving 9 bases between the germline ends. The CDR3 DNA sequence: TGTGCCAGCAGCCAAGAAGGGGGGGTCACCGGGGAGCTGTTTTTT. As protein: CASSQEGGVTGELFF.

V is TRBV5-5 and J is TRBJ2-1; the D is unclear. V was shortened by 2 bases and J by 8 bases, with 8 bases between the two germline ends. This CDR3 comprises 12 residues. Germline V gene lookup returns CDR1 SGHKS and CDR2 YYEKEE (reference sequence). CDR3 sequence (DNA): TGTGCCAGCAGCTTAGAGCTTTATGAGCAGTTCTTC. Residues: CASSLELYEQFF.

The rearrangement uses TRBV28 and TRBJ1-2; D remains unclear. There are 11 residues in the CDR3. V lost 6 bases and J lost 8, with 10 bases in between. Germline V CDR1 and CDR2: MDHEN, SYDVKM. CDR3: CASRSPYGYTF. CDR3 in DNA: TGTGCCAGCAGGTCCCCATACGGCTACACCTTC.

The chain joins TRBV3-1 (or the pseudogene TRBV3-2) to TRBJ2-1; 9 bases match TRBD1. CDR1 LGHDT and CDR2 YNNKEL come from the germline V gene (reference sequence). The ends lost 1 base at V and 2 bases at J; junction bases unmatched: 6. The CDR3 length is 17 residues. The CDR3 loop is CASSQVAGTGPYNEQFF. Written as DNA, the CDR3 is TGTGCCAGCAGCCAAGTGGCGGGGACAGGGCCCTACAATGAGCAGTTCTTC.

The V call is TRBV13, the J call TRBJ2-5; D uncertain. Trimming shortened V by 3 bases and J by 5 bases, and 10 bases separated the two germline ends. Germline V lookup: CDR1 PRHDT, CDR2 FYEKMQ (reference sequence). This CDR3 has 13 amino acids. The CDR3 DNA reads as TGTGCCAGCAGCTTGGGTTTCGCGGAGACCCAGTACTTC. This codes for CASSLGFAETQYF.

This clone has just one count. V usage is TRBV18 and J usage is TRBJ1-5; the D is unclear. The CDR3 consists of 14 residues. CDR1 is KGHSH, CDR2 LQKENI, per germline. V was shortened by 6 bases and J by 3 bases, with 12 bases between the two germline ends. CDR3 bases: TGTGCCAGCTCGCCAGCGGTCGCCAATCAGCCCCAGCATTTT. This encodes CASSPAVANQPQHF.

The chain employs TRBV27 and TRBJ2-1; TRBD2 is a possible D gene (6 bases). This CDR3 has 14 residues. In germline, CDR1 is MNHEY, CDR2 SMNVEV (reference sequence). The V gene lost 8 bases and the J gene lost 7 bases, with 18 bases spanning the gap. The CDR3 loop reads CASSAPGAKNEQFF. CDR3 DNA: TGTGCCAGCTCTGCCCCGGGAGCGAAAAATGAGCAGTTCTTC.

The chain recombines TRBV20-1 with TRBJ2-1; no clear D. The V gene's germline CDR1 is DFQATT and CDR2 SNEGSKA (reference sequence). V lost 3 bases to trimming and J lost 7 bases, with 13 bases between them. The CDR3 has 13 amino acids. The chain's CDR3 is CSASSPTLNEQFF. CDR3 nucleotides: TGCAGTGCTAGTTCCCCTACACTTAATGAGCAGTTCTTC.

The gene calls are TRBV15 and TRBJ2-3; no definite D call. V lost 6 bases and J 3 bases, leaving 10 bases between the germline ends. CDR1 is LNHNV, CDR2 YYDKDF, per germline (reference sequence). There are 13 residues in the CDR3. CDR3 amino acids: CATSTFITDTQYF. The DNA of the CDR3 is TGTGCCACCAGTACGTTTATAACAGATACGCAGTATTTT.

The CDR3 nucleotides are TGTGCCAGCAGCGAGGGGCCGGGGCTGTTTGACGAGCAGTACTTC. It encodes CASSEGPGLFDEQYF. The genes are TRBV9 and TRBJ2-7; the D gene could be TRBD1 or TRBD2 (5 bases each). The CDR3 contains 15 residues. From germline, CDR1 is SGDLS and CDR2 YYNGEE. V gave up 3 bases and J gave up 5 bases, with 18 bases separating them.

DNA for the CDR3: TGTGCCAGCAGCTTGGGGACTAGCGGGGGTTACAATGAGCAGTTCTTC. Its protein is CASSLGTSGGYNEQFF. V is TRBV5-4 and J is TRBJ2-1; 13 bases line up with TRBD2. The trim removed 0 bases at V and 4 bases at J, leaving 1 base unmatched. Germline values: CDR1 SGHNT, CDR2 YYREEE (reference sequence). CDR3 length equals 16 residues.

V and J are TRBV7-9 and TRBJ2-7; D tentatively fits TRBD1 or TRBD2 (5 bases each). The CDR3 extends over 12 amino acids. From germline, CDR1 is SEHNR and CDR2 FQNEAQ (reference sequence). Deletions cut 6 bases from V and 6 bases from J, with 12 bases between. The CDR3 loop is CASSPHGGEQYF. CDR3 in DNA: TGTGCCAGCAGTCCCCATGGGGGCGAGCAGTACTTC.

This chain uses TRBV12-3 or TRBV12-4 with TRBJ1-2; 7 nucleotides agree with TRBD1. With 6 bases clipped from V and 7 bases from J, the junction kept 8 bases outside the gene matches. This CDR3 is 13 amino acids long. The CDR3 DNA reads as TGTGCCAGCAGCCCCGGACAGGTCGGTGGCTACACCTTC. It specifies CASSPGQVGGYTF.